This T cell receptor (beta chain) was profiled in a study of blood T cell repertoires in COVID-19. V gave up 7 bases and J gave up 4 bases; unmatched junction bases: 13. CDR3 size: 16 residues. Germline lookup yields CDR1 ENHRY and CDR2 SYGVKD. TCRdb's table, derived via immunoSEQ multiplex PCR, lists solely in-frame clones and lacks some. The sample carries 300,000 to 350,000 clones, approximately 86% recorded once. The sequence was collected from a woman aged 35 to 49 with acute COVID-19. The sample was PBMCs or T cells enriched from blood (not recorded which). The chain recombines TRBV10-3 with TRBJ1-1; 9 nucleotides align to TRBD1. CDR3 sequence: CAINQQGARGGTEAFF. The CDR3 DNA reads as TGTGCCATCAACCAACAGGGGGCAAGGGGAGGCACTGAAGCTTTCTTT.